The subject of this entry is one T cell receptor (beta chain). The antigen is not known. This may be a read error, as it is one base from a much larger clone. Time point of the sample: newly diagnosed GD, antithyroid drugs for less than 3 months. From RNA extracted from PBMCs, the TCR library was made. The sample belongs to a study of regulatory T cells in long-lasting Graves disease. General study findings and limits: The number of shared public clonotypes was higher in persistent patients (under 3,000) than new patients (966).

Researchers made TCR beta libraries by using iRepertoire HTBI primers and running Arm-PCR on CDR3 regions. TCRdb called the multiplex PCR reads again in MiXCR, with one record for every CDR3 protein. The sample has roughly 610,000 distinct CDR3 sequences, 15% to 20% seen once. Deletions cut 5 bases from V and 7 bases from J, with 12 bases between. The germline V gene has CDR1 MNHEY and CDR2 SVGEGT. The CDR3 is 12 residues long. These data were also reused for a study on T cells in Graves' hyperthyroidism and ophthalmopathy. That study reports: By a 13 V-J model, ophthalmopathy was set apart from stable hyperthyroidism.

The source material was peripheral blood mononuclear cells (PBMCs), sampled at new diagnosis, from a patient treated with antithyroid drugs. The rearrangement links TRBV6-2 or TRBV6-3 to TRBJ2-7; no reliable D call. The clonotype originates from a man aged 18 to 29 with Graves disease. CDR3 protein: CASSESITEQYF. CDR3 in DNA: TGTGCCAGCAGTGAGTCGATTACTGAGCAGTACTTC.